Given below is one T cell receptor (beta chain) in context. The antigen is unknown. These data are taken from a study of T cell repertoires in cytomegalovirus infection. Study details: Carrying CMV and the relevant HLA type showed in public TCR beta signatures. Findings of the study overall: Based on cumulative public TCR beta family frequency, carriers of CMV plus the relevant HLA were identified. There were HLA-C-restricted CMV-specific TCR beta clonotypes dominating the ex vivo response.

TCRdb used MiXCR to reprocess the reads, holding one entry per CDR3 protein. The data show some 300,000 distinct CDR3 sequences, 9.6% seen once. The clonotype was recovered from a human donor in good health (CMV status not recorded). Some clones in this sample may be carry-over from other donors' samples. Sample: PBMCs.

The CDR3 region has the DNA TGTGCCAGCAGCTCACAGGGGGCGAGGGGCTACACCTTC. Its protein is CASSSQGARGYTF. This sequence joins TRBV7-6 and TRBJ1-2, with 9 bases aligning to TRBD1. Trimming removed 4 bases from V and 8 bases from J; junction bases left unmatched: 5. Germline V lookup: CDR1 SGHVS, CDR2 FNYEAQ. The CDR3 runs to 13 residues.